A selection of T cell receptor beta chains follows, all from one sample in a study of T cell repertoires in cytomegalovirus infection. What these receptors recognize is not known. TCRdb fed the reads into MiXCR, producing one record per CDR3 protein. The sample has around 310,000 distinct CDR3 sequences; 25% to 30% are singletons. Sequenced material: cultured PBMCs, taken from culture after CMV antigen stimulation. These receptors were taken from a human donor in good health (CMV status not recorded). Some clones in this sample may be carry-over from other donors' samples. Each CDR3 is given with its conserved first and last residue. Each record gives: D gene, clone size, J gene, V gene, CDR3 protein, CDR3 DNA. A D gene is named only where the DNA matches it firmly. Clone size is stated in some rows and not others, as once, few, many or a class when expanded.

.,.,TRBJ1-5,TRBV5-5,CASSLAGDTRYSNQPQHF,TGTGCCAGCAGCTTGGCGGGGGACACCCGATATAGCAATCAGCCCCAGCATTTT
.,few,TRBJ1-2,TRBV7-8,CASSLAFGNGYTF,TGTGCCAGCAGCTTAGCTTTTGGGAATGGCTACACCTTC
.,few,TRBJ1-6,TRBV28,CASRTSDSSYNSPLHF,TGTGCCAGCAGGACCTCTGACAGCTCCTATAATTCACCCCTCCACTTT
.,.,TRBJ2-2,TRBV2,CASSAYSGELFF,TGTGCCAGCAGTGCCTATTCCGGGGAGCTGTTTTTT
TRBD2,many,TRBJ2-4,TRBV7-2,CASSLTSGRSLNIQYF,TGTGCCAGCAGCCTGACTAGCGGGAGATCTTTAAACATTCAGTACTTC
.,.,TRBJ1-4,TRBV7-8,CASSLGTVNGKLFF,TGTGCCAGCAGCTTAGGGACAGTAAATGGAAAACTGTTTTTT
.,.,TRBJ1-1,TRBV4-2,CASSRNTGSGNTEAFF,TGTGCCAGCAGCCGTAATACAGGGTCGGGGAACACTGAAGCTTTCTTT
TRBD1,.,TRBJ1-2,TRBV5-5,CASSSTGAENYGYTF,TGTGCCAGCAGCTCTACAGGGGCGGAAAACTATGGCTACACCTTC
TRBD2,few,TRBJ2-1,TRBV28,CASSSPSLSGSGNEQFF,TGTGCCAGCAGTTCCCCCTCCTTAAGCGGGAGTGGCAATGAGCAGTTCTTC
.,.,TRBJ1-3,TRBV11-2,CASSLGVVGNTIYF,TGTGCCAGCAGCTTGGGGGTAGTTGGAAACACCATATATTTT
TRBD2,few,TRBJ2-3,TRBV12-3/TRBV12-4,CASRPAGGADTQYF,TGTGCCAGCAGACCTGCGGGGGGCGCAGATACGCAGTATTTT
TRBD1,many,TRBJ1-6,TRBV7-2,CASSSETGEHSPLHF,TGTGCCAGCAGCTCTGAAACAGGGGAGCATTCACCCCTCCACTTT
.,.,TRBJ1-2,TRBV15,CATSSGAGNPYGYTF,TGTGCCACCAGCAGTGGGGCCGGGAATCCTTATGGCTACACCTTC
.,many,TRBJ1-2,TRBV6-1,CASSRTPMGGYTF,TGTGCCAGCAGCCGGACACCGATGGGTGGCTACACCTTC
TRBD1,.,TRBJ1-2,TRBV7-9,CASSSFGQDYYGYTF,TGTGCCAGCAGCTCCTTTGGACAGGACTACTATGGCTACACCTTC
.,few,TRBJ1-2,TRBV4-1,CASSPQGGRNYGYTF,TGCGCCAGCAGCCCCCAAGGGGGACGTAACTATGGCTACACCTTC
.,.,TRBJ1-1,TRBV12-3/TRBV12-4,CASSRAAAQDDFF,TGTGCCAGCAGCCGCGCGGCAGCGCAGGACGATTTCTTT
.,.,TRBJ1-5,TRBV7-7,CASSRLAVQPQHF,TGTGCTAGCAGCCGGCTGGCTGTTCAGCCCCAGCATTTT
.,few,TRBJ2-1,TRBV19,CASRAGGAYNEQFF,TGTGCCAGTAGGGCAGGGGGGGCCTACAATGAGCAGTTCTTC
.,.,TRBJ2-1,TRBV19,CASTPWGESNEQFF,TGTGCCAGTACCCCCTGGGGGGAAAGCAATGAGCAGTTCTTC
.,.,TRBJ1-2,TRBV13,CASSLGALANYGYTF,TGTGCCAGCAGCTTAGGGGCGTTAGCTAACTATGGCTACACCTTC
TRBD2,.,TRBJ2-7,TRBV20-1,CSASRLAGNSYEQYF,TGCAGTGCTAGCAGGCTAGCGGGAAACTCCTACGAGCAGTACTTC
.,.,TRBJ1-4,TRBV6-6,CASSYGGGKLFF,TGTGCCAGCAGTTACGGAGGTGGAAAACTGTTTTTT
.,.,TRBJ1-5,TRBV7-2,CASSLKSRSGNQPQHF,TGTGCCAGCAGCTTAAAGAGTAGGTCGGGCAATCAGCCCCAGCATTTT
.,.,TRBJ1-1,TRBV7-4,CASSTTGSGTEAFF,TGTGCCAGCAGCACTACAGGGAGTGGCACTGAAGCTTTCTTT
TRBD1,.,TRBJ1-2,TRBV13,CASSSTPGTDGYTF,TGTGCCAGCAGCTCTACTCCCGGGACAGATGGCTACACCTTC
TRBD2,.,TRBJ2-5,TRBV4-2,CASSRLAGGYAETQYF,TGTGCCAGCAGCAGACTAGCGGGAGGTTATGCGGAGACCCAGTACTTC
.,.,TRBJ1-3,TRBV20-1,CSARDPQDVRVGGNTIYF,TGCAGTGCTAGAGACCCCCAGGACGTAAGGGTGGGAGGAAACACCATATATTTT
TRBD1,many,TRBJ1-6,TRBV7-2,CASSIYRGQSPLHF,TGTGCCAGCAGCATTTACAGGGGTCAGTCACCCCTCCACTTT
TRBD1,.,TRBJ1-2,TRBV12-3/TRBV12-4,CASSPVGQGSYGYTF,TGTGCCAGCAGCCCTGTGGGACAGGGGTCCTATGGCTACACCTTC
.,.,TRBJ1-3,TRBV11-2,CASSYYGNTIYF,TGTGCCAGCAGTTATTACGGAAACACCATATATTTT
TRBD2,.,TRBJ2-1,TRBV12-3/TRBV12-4,CASSRSLAGLYNEQFF,TGTGCCAGCAGCCGATCACTAGCGGGACTCTACAATGAGCAGTTCTTC
.,.,TRBJ1-2,TRBV12-3/TRBV12-4,CASSLSGQNYGYTF,TGTGCCAGCAGTTTATCCGGACAGAACTATGGCTACACCTTC
.,.,TRBJ1-3,TRBV19,CASSRMRVSGNTIYF,TGTGCCAGTAGTCGAATGAGGGTTTCTGGAAACACCATATATTTT
.,few,TRBJ1-1,TRBV28,CASSSRGTNTEAFF,TGTGCCAGCAGTTCAAGGGGGACGAACACTGAAGCTTTCTTT
.,few,TRBJ2-7,TRBV19,CASKGGGYEQYF,TGTGCCAGTAAGGGGGGCGGCTACGAGCAGTACTTC
.,few,TRBJ1-3,TRBV12-3/TRBV12-4,CASSLPVGGNTIYF,TGTGCCAGCAGTTTACCGGTGGGTGGAAACACCATATATTTT
.,few,TRBJ2-1,TRBV15,CATSRDRANEQFF,TGTGCCACCAGCAGAGACCGGGCGAATGAGCAGTTCTTC
TRBD2,.,TRBJ2-2,TRBV10-3,CAISGIAGVDTGELFF,TGTGCCATCAGTGGTATAGCGGGAGTCGACACCGGGGAGCTGTTTTTT
TRBD1,few,TRBJ2-1,TRBV7-3,CASSDSRTGNEQFF,TGTGCCAGCAGCGATAGCAGGACAGGGAATGAGCAGTTCTTC
.,.,TRBJ1-1,TRBV28,CASREGTTEAFF,TGTGCCAGCAGGGAAGGGACCACTGAAGCTTTCTTT
.,few,TRBJ2-1,TRBV7-3,CASSLMPSIEQFF,TGTGCCAGCAGCTTAATGCCCTCAATTGAGCAGTTCTTC
TRBD1,.,TRBJ2-2,TRBV15,CATSRGTGRLANTGELFF,TGTGCCACCAGCAGGGGGACAGGTCGGCTCGCGAACACCGGGGAGCTGTTTTTT
.,few,TRBJ1-4,TRBV5-1,CASSFASGDSDNEKLFF,TGCGCCAGCAGCTTTGCGTCAGGCGATTCGGATAATGAAAAACTGTTTTTT
TRBD1,few,TRBJ1-2,TRBV5-1,CASRAGGSDYGYTF,TGCGCCAGCAGAGCAGGGGGATCTGACTATGGCTACACCTTC
.,.,TRBJ2-7,TRBV7-2,CASRRDYEQYF,TGTGCCAGCAGGAGGGACTACGAGCAGTACTTC
.,many,TRBJ1-5,TRBV7-2,CASSSLQSQPQHF,TGTGCCAGCAGCTCACTACAGAGTCAGCCCCAGCATTTT
TRBD1,few,TRBJ2-7,TRBV5-1,CASSPMGQGARAIMGEQYF,TGCGCCAGCAGCCCGATGGGACAGGGGGCCCGCGCGATTATGGGGGAGCAGTACTTC
.,.,TRBJ1-1,TRBV11-2,CASSRLVGVEAFF,TGTGCCAGCAGCCGTCTCGTCGGGGTTGAAGCTTTCTTT
TRBD1,.,TRBJ2-5,TRBV11-2,CASSVDRGYQETQYF,TGTGCCAGCAGCGTGGACAGGGGATACCAAGAGACCCAGTACTTC
.,.,TRBJ2-7,TRBV7-2,CASSSLAGNEQYF,TGTGCCAGCAGCTCGTTAGCCGGAAACGAGCAGTACTTC
.,few,TRBJ2-1,TRBV7-2,CASSPLGGEQFF,TGTGCCAGCAGCCCCCTCGGGGGCGAGCAGTTCTTC
.,.,TRBJ2-3,TRBV6-1,CASSEALLFRRYTDTQYF,TGTGCCAGCAGTGAAGCGCTTCTTTTCCGGCGGTACACAGATACGCAGTATTTT
TRBD2,.,TRBJ2-7,TRBV28,CASSPPTGTSGGNEQYF,TGTGCCAGCAGTCCTCCTACCGGGACTAGCGGTGGCAACGAGCAGTACTTC
.,.,TRBJ2-7,TRBV6-6,CASSYLARSSYEQYF,TGTGCCAGCAGTTACCTCGCACGGAGCTCCTACGAGCAGTACTTC
.,.,TRBJ1-1,TRBV19,CASSFLQGKGAEAFF,TGTGCCAGTAGTTTTTTACAGGGTAAGGGGGCTGAAGCTTTCTTT
.,.,TRBJ2-2,TRBV5-4,CASSLEGRDTGELFF,TGTGCCAGCAGCTTGGAGGGACGGGACACCGGGGAGCTGTTTTTT
.,.,TRBJ2-7,TRBV6-2/TRBV6-3,CASSYGGEQYF,TGTGCCAGCAGTTACGGGGGAGAGCAGTACTTC
.,.,TRBJ2-3,TRBV7-8,CASVQEVTGTDTQYF,TGTGCCAGCGTCCAGGAAGTCACAGGCACAGATACGCAGTATTTT
TRBD1,.,TRBJ1-2,TRBV5-1,CASSLALGTETYGYTF,TGCGCCAGCAGCTTGGCCCTTGGGACAGAGACCTATGGCTACACCTTC